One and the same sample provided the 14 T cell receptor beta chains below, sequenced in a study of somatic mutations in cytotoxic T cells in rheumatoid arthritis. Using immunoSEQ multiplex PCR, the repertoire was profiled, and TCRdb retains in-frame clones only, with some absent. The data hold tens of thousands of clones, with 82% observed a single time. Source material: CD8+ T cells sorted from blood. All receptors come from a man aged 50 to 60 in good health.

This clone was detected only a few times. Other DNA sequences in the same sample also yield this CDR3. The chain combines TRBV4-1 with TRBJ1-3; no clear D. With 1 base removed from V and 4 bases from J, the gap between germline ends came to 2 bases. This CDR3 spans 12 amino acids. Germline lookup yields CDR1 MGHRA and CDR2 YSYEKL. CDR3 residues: CASSQGGNTIYF. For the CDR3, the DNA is TGCGCCAGCAGCCAAGGCGGAAACACCATATATTTT.

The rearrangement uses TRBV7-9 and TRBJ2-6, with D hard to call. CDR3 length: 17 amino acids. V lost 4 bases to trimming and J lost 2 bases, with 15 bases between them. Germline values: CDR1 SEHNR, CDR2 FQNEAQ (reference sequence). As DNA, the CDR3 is TGTGCCAGCAGCTCGAGCCTCAGCGTACCTGGGGCCAACGTCCTGACTTTC. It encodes CASSSSLSVPGANVLTF.

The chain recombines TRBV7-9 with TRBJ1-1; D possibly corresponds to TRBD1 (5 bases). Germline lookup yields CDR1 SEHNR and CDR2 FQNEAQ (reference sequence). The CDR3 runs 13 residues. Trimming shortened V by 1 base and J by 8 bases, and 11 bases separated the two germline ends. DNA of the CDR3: TGTGCCAGCAGCTTAGGATTGGCAGGGGAAGCTTTCTTT. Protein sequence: CASSLGLAGEAFF.

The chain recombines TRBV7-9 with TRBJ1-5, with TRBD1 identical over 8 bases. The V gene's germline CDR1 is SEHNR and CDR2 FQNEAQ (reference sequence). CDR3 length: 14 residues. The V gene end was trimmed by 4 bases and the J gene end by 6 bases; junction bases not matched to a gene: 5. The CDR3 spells CASSSTGDGQPQHF. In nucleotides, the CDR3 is TGTGCCAGCAGCTCGACAGGGGATGGTCAGCCCCAGCATTTT.

The CDR3 coding sequence is TGTGCCAGCAGCTCCAGGGGAATGAAGCCCCAGCATTTT. Translated: CASSSRGMKPQHF. The chain recombines TRBV13 with TRBJ1-5, with TRBD1 as a possible D gene (6 bases). The CDR3 sequence is 13 residues long. Germline CDR1 PRHDT, CDR2 FYEKMQ (reference sequence). Trimming removed 4 bases from V and 8 bases from J, with 12 bases in between.

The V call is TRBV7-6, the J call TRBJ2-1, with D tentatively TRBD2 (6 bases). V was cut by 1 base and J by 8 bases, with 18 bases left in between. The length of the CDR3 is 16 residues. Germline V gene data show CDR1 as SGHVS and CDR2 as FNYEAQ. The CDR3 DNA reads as TGTGCCAGCAGCTTAGTTTCGGGGGAGTGGGCCCATGAGCAGTTCTTC. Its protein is CASSLVSGEWAHEQFF. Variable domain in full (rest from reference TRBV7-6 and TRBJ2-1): GAGVSQSPRYKVTKRGQDVALRCDPISGHVSLYWYRQALGQGPEFLTYFNYEAQQDKSGLPNDRFSAERPEGSISTLTIQRTEQRDSAMYRCASSLVSGEWAHEQFFGPGTRLTVL.

CDR3 coding DNA: TGTGCCAGCAGCTTAGGGACAGGGGGGAACACTGAAGCTTTCTTT. Translating it yields CASSLGTGGNTEAFF. The chain recombines TRBV13 with TRBJ1-1; the match to TRBD1 covers 9 bases. V was clipped by 0 bases and J by 1 base; unmatched bases: 0. The V gene's germline CDR1 is PRHDT and CDR2 FYEKMQ (reference sequence). The CDR3 runs to 15 residues.

This CDR3 is CASSLERDSYNSPLHF. The CDR3 DNA follows: TGTGCCAGCAGTTTAGAGAGGGACTCCTATAATTCACCCCTCCACTTT. This chain uses TRBV28 with TRBJ1-6; D remains unclear. Trimming took 2 bases from V and 0 from J, leaving 8 bases between them. Germline V gene data show CDR1 as MDHEN and CDR2 as SYDVKM. The CDR3 is 16 residues long.

CDR3 sequence (DNA): TGCGCCAGCAGCTTCTTCGGCAGGGGGGGTGAAAAACTGTTTTTT. It is translated as CASSFFGRGGEKLFF. The chain joins TRBV5-1 to TRBJ1-4; 7 positions agree with TRBD1. The germline V gene encodes CDR1 SGHRS and CDR2 YFSETQ. Trimming cost V 2 bases and J 7 bases; bases outside gene matches: 8. This CDR3 is built from 15 residues.

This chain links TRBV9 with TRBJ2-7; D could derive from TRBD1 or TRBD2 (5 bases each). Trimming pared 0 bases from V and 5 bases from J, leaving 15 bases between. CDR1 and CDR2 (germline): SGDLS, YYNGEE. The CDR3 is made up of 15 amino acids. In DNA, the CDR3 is TGTGCCAGCAGCGTAGGGGGGAAGCTACTACACGAGCAGTACTTC. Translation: CASSVGGKLLHEQYF.

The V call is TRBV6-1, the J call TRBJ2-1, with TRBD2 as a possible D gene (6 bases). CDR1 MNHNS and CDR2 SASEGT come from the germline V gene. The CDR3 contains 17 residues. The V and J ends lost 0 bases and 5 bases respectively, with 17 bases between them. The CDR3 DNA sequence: TGTGCCAGCAGTGAAGCCCATGGCGGGGTCCCTCACAATGAGCAGTTCTTC. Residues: CASSEAHGGVPHNEQFF.

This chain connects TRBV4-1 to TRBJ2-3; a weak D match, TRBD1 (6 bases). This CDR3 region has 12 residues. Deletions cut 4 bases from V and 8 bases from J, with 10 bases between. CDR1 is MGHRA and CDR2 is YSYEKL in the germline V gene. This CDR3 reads CASSLTGSTQYF. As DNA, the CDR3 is TGCGCCAGCAGCCTTACAGGGAGTACGCAGTATTTT.

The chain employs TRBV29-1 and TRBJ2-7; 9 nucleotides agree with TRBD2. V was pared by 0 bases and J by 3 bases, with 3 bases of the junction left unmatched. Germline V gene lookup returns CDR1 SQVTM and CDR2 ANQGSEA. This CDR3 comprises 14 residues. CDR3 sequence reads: CSVEDQTSGYEQYF. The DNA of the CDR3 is TGCAGCGTTGAAGATCAGACTAGCGGCTACGAGCAGTACTTC.

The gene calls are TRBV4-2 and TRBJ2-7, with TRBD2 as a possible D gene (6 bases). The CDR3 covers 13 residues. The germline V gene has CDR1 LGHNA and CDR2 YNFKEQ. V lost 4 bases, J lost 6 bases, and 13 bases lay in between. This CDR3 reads CASSLGAGPEQYF. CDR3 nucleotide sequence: TGTGCCAGCAGCCTTGGGGCGGGGCCCGAGCAGTACTTC.